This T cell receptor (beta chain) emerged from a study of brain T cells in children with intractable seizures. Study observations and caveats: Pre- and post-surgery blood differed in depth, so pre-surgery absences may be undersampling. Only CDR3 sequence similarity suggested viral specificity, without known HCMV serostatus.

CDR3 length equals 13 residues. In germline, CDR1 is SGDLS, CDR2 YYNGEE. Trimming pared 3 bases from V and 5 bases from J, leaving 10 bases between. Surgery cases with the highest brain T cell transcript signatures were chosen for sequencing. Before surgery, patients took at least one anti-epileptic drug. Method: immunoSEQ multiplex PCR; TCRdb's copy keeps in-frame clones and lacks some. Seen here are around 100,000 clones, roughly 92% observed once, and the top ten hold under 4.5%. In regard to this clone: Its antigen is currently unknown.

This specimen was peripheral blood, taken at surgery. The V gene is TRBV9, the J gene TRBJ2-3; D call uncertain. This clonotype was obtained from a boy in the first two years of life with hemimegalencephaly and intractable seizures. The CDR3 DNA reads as TGTGCCAGCAGCGCCCTAGATGAAGATACGCAGTATTTT. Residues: CASSALDEDTQYF. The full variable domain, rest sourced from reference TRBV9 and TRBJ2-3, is DSGVTQTPKHLITATGQRVTLRCSPRSGDLSVYWYQQSLDQGLQFLIQYYNGEERAKGNILERFSAQQFPDLHSELNLSSLELGDSALYFCASSALDEDTQYFGPGTRLTVL.